This T cell receptor beta chain originates from a study of blood T cell repertoires in COVID-19. Study summary: Samples came from the United States, Italy and Spain, spanning acute and convalescent COVID-19. T cells, B-cell-depleted T cells, or PBMCs provided the cDNA or gDNA that served as material.

In assigning cohorts, the study relied on participant-reported clinical history. CDR3 length: 18 residues. Germline loops: CDR1 SGHRS, CDR2 YFSETQ. V lost 0 bases and J 0 bases, leaving 17 bases between the germline ends. Measured with immunoSEQ multiplex PCR; TCRdb has only the in-frame clones, and not every one. Seen here are about 270,000 clones, 75% to 90% observed once, and the top ten hold approximately 4%. This receptor was taken from a woman aged 25 to 39 with acute COVID-19. This chain links TRBV5-1 with TRBJ2-3; D may be TRBD1 (5 bases). Sequenced sample: PBMCs or T cells enriched from blood (not recorded which). In nucleotides, the CDR3 is TGCGCCAGCAGCTTGGCCAACAGTTGGCAGGGAAGCACAGATACGCAGTATTTT. It codes for CASSLANSWQGSTDTQYF.